The TCR beta chain under discussion was sequenced for a study of shared clonotypes between healthy human individuals. Across the study: Used for every donor were three CD4 naive, three CD4 memory, two CD8 naive and one CD8 memory plate.

This CDR3 is built from 15 residues. Looked up from germline, CDR1 is MDHEN and CDR2 is SYDVKM. Trimming shortened V by 4 bases and J by 0 bases, and 10 bases separated the two germline ends. On this clone: Its cognate antigen is unknown.

Overall study findings and caveats: Naive CD4 clonotype sharing across a few donors was 4% to 5.5%.

This table comes from immunoSEQ multiplex PCR, and its TCRdb copy is limited to in-frame clones, with some not included. This table holds approximately 1.9 million clones, 80% to 95% found once. Terminally differentiated effector memory CD45RA+ cells were excluded from the naive CD8 cells, which were CD45RO-negative and positively selected for CCR7. The chain recombines TRBV28 with TRBJ1-5; D ambiguous. The origin of this receptor is a man in his late teens or twenties in good health. Some clones in this sample may be carry-over from other donors' samples. The sequenced material came from naive CD8+ T cells from PBMCs. For the CDR3, the DNA is TGTGCCAGCAGTTCAATGGCCGTTAGCAATCAGCCCCAGCATTTT. This codes for CASSSMAVSNQPQHF. Variable domain in full (rest from reference TRBV28 and TRBJ1-5): DVKVTQSSRYLVKRTGEKVFLECVQDMDHENMFWYRQDPGLGLRLIYFSYDVKMKEKGDIPEGYSVSREKKERFSLILESASTNQTSMYLCASSSMAVSNQPQHFGDGTRLSIL.